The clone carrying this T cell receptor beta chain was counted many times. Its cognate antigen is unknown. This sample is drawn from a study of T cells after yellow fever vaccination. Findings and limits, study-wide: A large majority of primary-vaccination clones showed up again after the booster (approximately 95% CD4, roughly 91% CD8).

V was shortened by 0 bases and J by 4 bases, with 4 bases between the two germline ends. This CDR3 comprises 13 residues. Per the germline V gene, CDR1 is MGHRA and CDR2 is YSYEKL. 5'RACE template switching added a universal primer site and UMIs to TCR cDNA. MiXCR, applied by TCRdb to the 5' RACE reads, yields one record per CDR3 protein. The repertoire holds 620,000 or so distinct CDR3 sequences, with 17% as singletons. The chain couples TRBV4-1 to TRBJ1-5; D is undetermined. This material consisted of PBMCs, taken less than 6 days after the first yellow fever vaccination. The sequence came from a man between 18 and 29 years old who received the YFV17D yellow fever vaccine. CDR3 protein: CASSQDGNQPQHF. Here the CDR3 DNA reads TGCGCCAGCAGCCAAGACGGGAATCAGCCCCAGCATTTT.